These 15 T cell receptor beta chains were all obtained from the same sample, sequenced in a study of T cells in Graves' hyperthyroidism and ophthalmopathy. RNA transcripts yielded amplified TCR beta CDR3 regions. First-round RT-PCR of the TCR CDR3 relied on the HTBI primer set. TCRdb reprocessed the multiplex PCR reads via MiXCR and lists one record per CDR3 protein. The table lists under 30,000 distinct CDR3 sequences, approximately 54% of them singletons. The sample comprised blood. The receptors shown here come from a woman in her thirties or forties with Graves' hyperthyroidism that later progressed to Graves' ophthalmopathy.

The chain recombines TRBV2 with TRBJ2-7; TRBD2 matches at 11 bases. CDR3 length equals 14 residues. From germline, CDR1 is SNHLY and CDR2 FYNNEI. V trimming: 7 bases; J trimming: 4 bases; junction bases outside the gene matches: 6. Here the CDR3 reads CASTPGTSGYEQYF. CDR3 nucleotide sequence: TGTGCCAGCACCCCCGGGACTAGCGGATACGAGCAGTACTTC.

A note on this clonotype: The germline gene is not matched at one end of the junction; a read error may be the cause. The gene calls are TRBV19 and TRBJ1-2; TRBD1 matches at 9 bases. The CDR3 has 14 residues. Germline values: CDR1 LNHDA, CDR2 SQIVND (reference sequence). The CDR3 DNA reads as TGTACCAGTACCAGGGACAGGGAGGACTATGGCTACACCTTC. The encoded protein is CTSTRDREDYGYTF.

This clonotype was seen at least ten times. The gene calls are TRBV24-1 and TRBJ2-1; no clear D gene. Trimming left V 3 bases short and J 9 bases short, with 17 bases between. Germline V lookup: CDR1 KGHDR, CDR2 SFDVKD. This CDR3 has 15 residues. This chain's CDR3 is CATSDEAALSIEQFF. For the CDR3, the DNA is TGTGCCACCAGTGATGAGGCGGCTTTGTCCATTGAGCAGTTCTTC.

This rearrangement joins TRBV20-1 to TRBJ2-3, with D uncertain. CDR3 length: 13 amino acids. Germline CDR1 and CDR2: DFQATT and SNEGSKA (reference sequence). V gave up 1 base and J gave up 4 bases, with 9 bases separating them. CDR3 in DNA: TGCAGTGCTAGAGGTTCAATGGCAGATACGCAGTATTTT. Translation: CSARGSMADTQYF.

The chain uses TRBV5-1 and TRBJ1-3, with D maybe TRBD1 (6 bases). The germline V gene encodes CDR1 SGHRS and CDR2 YFSETQ. V was shortened by 0 bases and J by 3 bases, with 10 bases between the two germline ends. There are 15 residues in the CDR3. The CDR3 bases are TGCGCCAGCAGCTTGGCAGGGGCGCTTGGAAACACCATATATTTT. This translates into CASSLAGALGNTIYF.

V is TRBV7-2 and J is TRBJ1-6, with D possibly TRBD1 on 6 matching bases. This CDR3 comprises 18 residues. Per germline, CDR1 SGHTA and CDR2 FQGNSA. V gave up 11 bases and J gave up 10 bases, with 33 bases separating them. The CDR3 DNA sequence: TGTGCCTGCAACTCAGCGCAGGCAGGGGTGCCTGGGGTCTCACCCCTCCACTTT. Translated, it gives CACNSAQAGVPGVSPLHF.

The rearrangement uses TRBV7-9 and TRBJ1-2; the D gene is possibly TRBD1 (6 bases). Germline-derived CDR1 and CDR2 are SEHNR and FQNEAQ (reference sequence). The CDR3 is made up of 15 amino acids. The ends were cut back, 5 bases at V and 3 bases at J, with 16 bases in the middle. CDR3 region: CASSLTGREDYGYTF. As DNA, the CDR3 is TGTGCCAGCAGCCTAACAGGGAGGGAAGACTATGGCTACACCTTC.

This clonotype occurred many times. This sequence joins TRBV30 and TRBJ1-1; 7 bases are shared with TRBD1. This CDR3 comprises 12 residues. The ends lost 7 bases at V and 0 bases at J; junction bases unmatched: 2. Germline values: CDR1 GTSNPN, CDR2 SVGIG (reference sequence). The CDR3 nucleotides read TGTGCCTTAGGGGGCGTGAACACTGAAGCTTTCTTT. Its protein is CALGGVNTEAFF.

The chain has TRBV6-1 and TRBJ2-7; 9 positions match TRBD1. This CDR3 comprises 16 residues. CDR1 and CDR2 (germline): MNHNS, SASEGT. V gave up 3 bases and J gave up 1 base; unmatched junction bases: 7. CDR3 residues: CASSEIPGTGSYEQYF. In DNA, the CDR3 is TGTGCCAGCAGTGAGATACCCGGGACAGGGTCCTACGAGCAGTACTTC.

The CDR3 reads CSARGLAGDYNEQFF. CDR3 DNA sequence: TGCAGTGCTAGAGGACTAGCGGGAGACTACAATGAGCAGTTCTTC. This chain connects TRBV20-1 to TRBJ2-1, with 12 bases lining up with TRBD2. From germline, CDR1 is DFQATT and CDR2 SNEGSKA (reference sequence). V was pared by 1 base and J by 3 bases, with 1 base of the junction left unmatched. This CDR3 has 15 amino acids.

This clonotype was detected many times. This chain uses TRBV5-8 with TRBJ1-4; D remains ambiguous. V was shortened by 3 bases and J by 4 bases, with 16 bases between the two germline ends. The CDR3 contains 16 residues. Germline CDR1 and CDR2: SGHTS and YDEGEE. For the CDR3, the DNA is TGTGCCAGCAGCTCCCCCCGACGGTCGATTAATGAAAAACTGTTTTTT. Its translation is CASSSPRRSINEKLFF.

This clonotype was counted only a few times. The chain combines TRBV20-1 with TRBJ1-4; 12 bases fit TRBD1. V was pared by 4 bases and J by 7 bases, with 7 bases of the junction left unmatched. Germline V gene data show CDR1 as DFQATT and CDR2 as SNEGSKA (reference sequence). The CDR3 has 15 residues. CDR3 loop: CSATGPGQGAEKLFF. The DNA for the CDR3 is TGCAGTGCTACAGGACCGGGACAGGGGGCTGAAAAACTGTTTTTT.

In this sample, this clonotype turned up a few times. The chain couples TRBV2 to TRBJ1-5; 8 bases align to TRBD1. Trimming took 5 bases from V and 4 from J; bases not matched to a gene: 7. The CDR3 totals 15 residues. CDR1 and CDR2 from the germline V gene are SNHLY and FYNNEI. In DNA, the CDR3 is TGTGCCAGCAGTCCTAGGACAGGGAGGAATCAGCCCCAGCATTTT. This codes for CASSPRTGRNQPQHF.

This clonotype was seen more than once but under ten times. The chain is built from TRBV25-1 and TRBJ2-2; 7 positions agree with TRBD1. This CDR3 comprises 15 residues. Germline values: CDR1 MGHDK, CDR2 SYGVNS. Trimming at V came to 2 bases and at J to 3 bases, leaving 3 bases not matched to a gene. The CDR3 loop reads CASSETTGYTGELFF. CDR3 nucleotides: TGTGCCAGCAGTGAAACGACAGGGTACACCGGGGAGCTGTTTTTT.

Worth noting for this clonotype: Germline and junction disagree at one end, which may indicate a read error. The chain has TRBV4-1 and TRBJ2-7, with 10 nucleotides matching TRBD2. This CDR3 comprises 17 residues. Germline V gene sequence: CDR1 MGHRA, CDR2 YSYEKL. The chain's CDR3 is CARSQAAGGPSGYEQYF. CDR3 in DNA: TGCGCCAGAAGCCAAGCAGCGGGAGGGCCTTCGGGCTACGAGCAGTACTTC.